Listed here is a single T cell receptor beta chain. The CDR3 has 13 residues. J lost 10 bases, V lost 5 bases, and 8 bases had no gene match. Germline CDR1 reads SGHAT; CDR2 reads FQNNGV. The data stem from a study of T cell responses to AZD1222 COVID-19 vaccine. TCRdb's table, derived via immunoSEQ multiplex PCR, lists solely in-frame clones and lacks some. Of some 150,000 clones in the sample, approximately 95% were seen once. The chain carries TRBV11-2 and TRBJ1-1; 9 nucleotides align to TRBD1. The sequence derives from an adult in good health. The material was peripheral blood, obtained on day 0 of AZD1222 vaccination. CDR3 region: CASSQSDRGRAFF. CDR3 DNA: TGTGCCAGCAGCCAATCGGACAGGGGACGAGCTTTCTTT. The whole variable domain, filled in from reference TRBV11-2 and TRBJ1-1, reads EAGVAQSPRYKIIEKRQSVAFWCNPISGHATLYWYQQILGQGPKLLIQFQNNGVVDDSQLPKDRFSAERLKGVDSTLKIQPAKLEDSAVYLCASSQSDRGRAFFGQGTRLTVV.